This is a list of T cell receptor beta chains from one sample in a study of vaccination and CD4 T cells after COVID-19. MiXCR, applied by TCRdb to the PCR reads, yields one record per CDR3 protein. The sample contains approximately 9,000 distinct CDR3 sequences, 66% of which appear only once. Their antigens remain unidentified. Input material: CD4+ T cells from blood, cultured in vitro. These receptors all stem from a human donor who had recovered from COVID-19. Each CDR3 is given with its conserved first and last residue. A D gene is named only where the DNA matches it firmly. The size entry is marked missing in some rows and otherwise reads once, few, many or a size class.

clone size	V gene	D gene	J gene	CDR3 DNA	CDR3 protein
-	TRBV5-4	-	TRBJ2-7	TGTGCCAGCAGCCGGGCAACGCGGGGGCTTCCGGCCGAGCAGTACTTC	CASSRATRGLPAEQYF
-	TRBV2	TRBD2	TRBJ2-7	TGTGCCAGCAGGCTGAGCGGGGGGGCCCTCGAGCAGTACTTC	CASRLSGGALEQYF
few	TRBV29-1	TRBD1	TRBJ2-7	TGCAGCGTTGTAAGGGACAGGGCCCCCTACGAGCAGTACTTC	CSVVRDRAPYEQYF
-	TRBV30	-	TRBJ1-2	TGTGCCTGGAGTGTCGGAGATATCTATGGCTACACCTTC	CAWSVGDIYGYTF
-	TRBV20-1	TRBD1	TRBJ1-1	TGCAGTGTACAGGGGAACGCTGAAGCTTTCTTT	CSVQGNAEAFF
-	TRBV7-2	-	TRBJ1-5	TGTGCCAGCAGCTTCTCCCCGGGGGACCAGCCCCAGCATTTT	CASSFSPGDQPQHF
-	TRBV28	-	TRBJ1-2	TGTGCCAGCCAGGGAAGGCCCCAACACTATGGCTACACCTTC	CASQGRPQHYGYTF
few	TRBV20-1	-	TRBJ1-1	TGCAGTGCTGGGACTAAGTTCGGGATCAAGAACACTGAAGCTTTCTTT	CSAGTKFGIKNTEAFF
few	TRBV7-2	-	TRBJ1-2	TGTGCCAGCACCTCTCGGCCAGACTATGGCTACACCTTC	CASTSRPDYGYTF
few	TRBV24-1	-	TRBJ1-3	TGTGCCACCAGTGATTCCCGGCAGGGAGGAAACACCATATATTTT	CATSDSRQGGNTIYF
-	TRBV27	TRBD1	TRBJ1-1	TGTGCCAGCAGACCCCCGGGACAGATCCTGTTCATGAACACTGAAGCTTTCTTT	CASRPPGQILFMNTEAFF
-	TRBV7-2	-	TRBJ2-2	TGTGCCAGCAGCCCAAACTGGGGGTCCGGGGAGCTGTTTTTT	CASSPNWGSGELFF
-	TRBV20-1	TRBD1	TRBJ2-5	TGCAGTGCTAGAGAATTCTCTCAGGGGGTAGGAGAGACCCAGTACTTC	CSAREFSQGVGETQYF
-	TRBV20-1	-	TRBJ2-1	TGCAGTGCTAGAGATCTCCGCCTCAATGAGCAGTTCTTC	CSARDLRLNEQFF
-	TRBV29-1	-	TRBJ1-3	TGCAGCGTCAATTTCGGACAGACAGGAAACACCATATATTTT	CSVNFGQTGNTIYF
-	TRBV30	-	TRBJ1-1	TGTGCCTGGAGTTGGAAACAGAAAGCTTTCTTT	CAWSWKQKAFF